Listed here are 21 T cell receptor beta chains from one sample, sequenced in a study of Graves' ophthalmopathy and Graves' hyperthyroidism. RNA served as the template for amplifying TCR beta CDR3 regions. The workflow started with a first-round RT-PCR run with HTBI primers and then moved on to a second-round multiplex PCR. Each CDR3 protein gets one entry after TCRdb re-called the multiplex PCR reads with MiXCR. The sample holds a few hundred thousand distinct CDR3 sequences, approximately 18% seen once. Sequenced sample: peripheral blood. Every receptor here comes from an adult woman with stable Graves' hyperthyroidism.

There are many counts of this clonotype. The chain's CDR3 is CASTPRLGSQGNTEAFF. DNA for the CDR3: TGTGCCAGCACCCCCCGGTTGGGTTCACAGGGCAACACTGAAGCTTTCTTT. This chain links TRBV12-3 or TRBV12-4 with TRBJ1-1; perhaps TRBD1 as D (6 bases). The V and J ends lost 7 bases and 2 bases respectively, with 23 bases between them. The CDR3 contains 17 residues.

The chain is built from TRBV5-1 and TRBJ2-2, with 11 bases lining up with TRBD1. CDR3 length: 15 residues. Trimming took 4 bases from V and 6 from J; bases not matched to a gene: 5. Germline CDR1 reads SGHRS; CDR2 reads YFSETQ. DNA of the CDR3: TGCGCCAGCAGCGTGCGGGACAGGGGGGCCGGGGAGCTGTTTTTT. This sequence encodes CASSVRDRGAGELFF.

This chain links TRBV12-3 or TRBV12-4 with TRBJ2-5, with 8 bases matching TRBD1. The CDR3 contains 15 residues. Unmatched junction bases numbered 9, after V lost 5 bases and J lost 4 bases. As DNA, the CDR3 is TGTGCCAGCAGTACCAACAGGGGGGTTTTAGAGACCCAGTACTTC. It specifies CASSTNRGVLETQYF.

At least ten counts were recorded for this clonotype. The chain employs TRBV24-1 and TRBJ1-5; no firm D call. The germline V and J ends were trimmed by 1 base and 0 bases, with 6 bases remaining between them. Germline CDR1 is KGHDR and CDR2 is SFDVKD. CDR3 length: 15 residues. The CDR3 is CATSDFRDSNQPQHF. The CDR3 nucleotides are TGTGCCACCAGTGATTTCCGGGATAGCAATCAGCCCCAGCATTTT.

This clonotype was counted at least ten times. DNA of the CDR3: TGTGCCAGCAGGTGGGACGGACCCTACGAGCAGTACTTC. It translates to CASRWDGPYEQYF. This chain links TRBV7-9 with TRBJ2-7; D is perhaps TRBD1 or TRBD2 (5 bases each). The CDR3 length is 13 residues. In germline, CDR1 is SEHNR, CDR2 FQNEAQ (reference sequence). V was cut by 6 bases and J by 2 bases, with 11 bases left in between.

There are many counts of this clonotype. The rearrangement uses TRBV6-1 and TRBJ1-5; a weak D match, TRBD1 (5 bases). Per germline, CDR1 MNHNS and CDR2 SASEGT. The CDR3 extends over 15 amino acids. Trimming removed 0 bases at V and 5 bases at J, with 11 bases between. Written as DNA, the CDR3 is TGTGCCAGCAGTGAAGCGGGGGGGGTCGATCAGCCCCAGCATTTT. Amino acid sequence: CASSEAGGVDQPQHF.

Here the CDR3 DNA reads TGTGCCAGCAGTTTAGGGGACGTCACTGAAGCTTTCTTT. Protein product: CASSLGDVTEAFF. The gene calls are TRBV12-3 or TRBV12-4 and TRBJ1-1; possibly TRBD1 for D (5 bases). Trimming shortened V by 1 base and J by 4 bases, and 7 bases separated the two germline ends. The CDR3 loop spans 13 amino acids.

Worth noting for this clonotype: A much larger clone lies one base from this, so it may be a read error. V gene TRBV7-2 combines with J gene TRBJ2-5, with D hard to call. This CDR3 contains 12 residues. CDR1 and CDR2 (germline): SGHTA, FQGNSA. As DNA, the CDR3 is TGTGCCAGCAGCTTTTACCAAGAGACCAAGTACTTC. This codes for CASSFYQETKYF.

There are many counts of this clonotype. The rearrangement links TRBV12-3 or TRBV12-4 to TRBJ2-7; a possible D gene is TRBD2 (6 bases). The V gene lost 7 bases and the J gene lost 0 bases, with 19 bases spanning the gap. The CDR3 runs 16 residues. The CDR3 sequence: CASNPGRRGNSYEQYF. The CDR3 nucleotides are TGTGCCAGCAACCCAGGTCGGCGGGGCAACTCCTACGAGCAGTACTTC.

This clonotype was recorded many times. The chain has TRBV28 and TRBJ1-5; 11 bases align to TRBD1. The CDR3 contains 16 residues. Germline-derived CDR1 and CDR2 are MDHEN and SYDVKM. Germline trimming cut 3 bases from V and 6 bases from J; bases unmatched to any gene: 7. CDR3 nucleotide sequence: TGTGCCAGCAGTTTGGGACAGGGGGTTTGGGCTCAGCCCCAGCATTTT. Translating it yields CASSLGQGVWAQPQHF.

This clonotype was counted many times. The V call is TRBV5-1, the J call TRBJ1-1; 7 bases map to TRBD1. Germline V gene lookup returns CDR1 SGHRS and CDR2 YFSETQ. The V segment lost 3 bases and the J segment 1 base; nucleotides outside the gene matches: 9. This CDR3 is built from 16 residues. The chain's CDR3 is CASSWITGVQNTEAFF. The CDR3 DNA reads TGCGCCAGCAGCTGGATCACAGGGGTGCAGAACACTGAAGCTTTCTTT.

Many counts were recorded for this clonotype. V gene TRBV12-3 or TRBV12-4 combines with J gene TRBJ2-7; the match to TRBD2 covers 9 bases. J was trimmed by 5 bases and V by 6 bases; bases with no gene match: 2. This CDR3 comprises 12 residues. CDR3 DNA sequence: TGTGCCAGCAGGGTAGCGGGAGACGAGCAGTACTTC. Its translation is CASRVAGDEQYF.

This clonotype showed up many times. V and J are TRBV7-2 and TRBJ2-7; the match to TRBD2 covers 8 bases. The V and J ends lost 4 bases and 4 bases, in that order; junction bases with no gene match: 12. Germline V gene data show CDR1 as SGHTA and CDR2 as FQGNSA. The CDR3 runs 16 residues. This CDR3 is CASSYPLAGGLYEQYF. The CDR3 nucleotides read TGTGCCAGCAGCTATCCCCTGGCGGGAGGTTTGTACGAGCAGTACTTC.

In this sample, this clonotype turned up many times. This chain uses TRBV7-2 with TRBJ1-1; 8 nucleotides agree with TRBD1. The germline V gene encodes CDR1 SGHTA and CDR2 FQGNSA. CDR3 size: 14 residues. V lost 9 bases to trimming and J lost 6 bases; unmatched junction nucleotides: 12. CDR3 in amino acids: CASKPRTGRSEAFF. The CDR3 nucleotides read TGTGCCAGTAAACCTAGGACAGGGAGGTCTGAAGCTTTCTTT. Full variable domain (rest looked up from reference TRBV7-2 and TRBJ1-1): GAGVSQSPSNKVTEKGKDVELRCDPISGHTALYWYRQSLGQGLEFLIYFQGNSAPDKSGLPSDRFSAERTGGSVSTLTIQRTQQEDSAVYLCASKPRTGRSEAFFGQGTRLTVV.

CDR3 DNA sequence: TGTGCCAGCAGTGATCGACCGGACCCCTACGAGCAGTACTTC. This translates into CASSDRPDPYEQYF. This chain joins TRBV6-1 and TRBJ2-7; no definite D call. Germline loops: CDR1 MNHNS, CDR2 SASEGT. CDR3 length: 14 residues. The V and J ends lost 3 bases and 2 bases respectively, with 11 bases between them.

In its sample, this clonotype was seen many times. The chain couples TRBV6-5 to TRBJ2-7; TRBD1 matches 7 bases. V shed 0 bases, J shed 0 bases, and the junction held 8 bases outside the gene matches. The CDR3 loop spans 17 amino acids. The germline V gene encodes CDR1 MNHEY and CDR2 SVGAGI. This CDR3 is CASSYSFTGVSSYEQYF. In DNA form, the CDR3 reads TGTGCCAGCAGTTACTCATTTACAGGGGTGAGCTCCTACGAGCAGTACTTC.

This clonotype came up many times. The chain's CDR3 is CASSIGGVSWTEAFF. As DNA, the CDR3 is TGTGCCAGTAGTATCGGAGGGGTAAGTTGGACTGAAGCTTTCTTT. The chain uses TRBV19 and TRBJ1-1; D possibly corresponds to TRBD1 (5 bases). This CDR3 has 15 residues. Germline V gene lookup returns CDR1 LNHDA and CDR2 SQIVND (reference sequence). Trimming cost V 3 bases and J 5 bases, with 16 bases left between them.

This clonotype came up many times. The CDR3 spells CSARANTEAFF. The CDR3 DNA reads as TGCAGTGCTAGGGCGAACACTGAAGCTTTCTTT. V is TRBV20-1 and J is TRBJ1-1; no firm D call. This CDR3 has 11 amino acids. V lost 3 bases and J 1 base, leaving 3 bases between the germline ends. In germline, CDR1 is DFQATT, CDR2 SNEGSKA (reference sequence).

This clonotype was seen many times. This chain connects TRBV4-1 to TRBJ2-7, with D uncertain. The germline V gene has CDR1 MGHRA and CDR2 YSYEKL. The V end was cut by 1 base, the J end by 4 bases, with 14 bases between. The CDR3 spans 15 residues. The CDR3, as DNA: TGCGCCAGCAGCCAAGCCTTCGGGCTTTCGTACGAGCAGTACTTC. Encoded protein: CASSQAFGLSYEQYF.

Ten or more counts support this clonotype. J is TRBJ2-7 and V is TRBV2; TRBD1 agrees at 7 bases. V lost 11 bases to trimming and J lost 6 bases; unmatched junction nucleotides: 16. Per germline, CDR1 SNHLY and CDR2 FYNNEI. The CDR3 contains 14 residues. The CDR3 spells CAGKQMRQGSEQYF. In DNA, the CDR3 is TGTGCCGGCAAACAGATGAGACAGGGCTCCGAGCAGTACTTC.

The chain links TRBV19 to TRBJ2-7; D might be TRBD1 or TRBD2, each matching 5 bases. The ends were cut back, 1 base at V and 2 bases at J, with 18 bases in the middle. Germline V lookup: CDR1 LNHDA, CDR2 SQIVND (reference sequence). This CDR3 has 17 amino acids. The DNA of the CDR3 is TGTGCCAGTAGTATAGGCTCCGGGACGGACTTCACCTACGAGCAGTACTTC. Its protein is CASSIGSGTDFTYEQYF.